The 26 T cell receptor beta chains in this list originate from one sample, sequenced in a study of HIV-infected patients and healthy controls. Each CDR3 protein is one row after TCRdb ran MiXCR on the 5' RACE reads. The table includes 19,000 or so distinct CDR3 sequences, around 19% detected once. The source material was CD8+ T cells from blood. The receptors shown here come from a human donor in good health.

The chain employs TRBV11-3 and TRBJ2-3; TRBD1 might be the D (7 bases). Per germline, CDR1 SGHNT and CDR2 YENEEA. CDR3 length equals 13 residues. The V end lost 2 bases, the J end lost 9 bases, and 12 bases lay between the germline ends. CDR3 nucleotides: TGTGCCAGCAGCTTACGGGGGACAGTAACGCAGTATTTT. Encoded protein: CASSLRGTVTQYF.

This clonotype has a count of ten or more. DNA of the CDR3: TGCAGCGTTGTAGGGGGACAGATCTTTTATGGCTACACCTTC. This translates into CSVVGGQIFYGYTF. J is TRBJ1-2 and V is TRBV29-1; TRBD1 agrees at 7 bases. The CDR3 is 14 amino acids. V trimming: 4 bases; J trimming: 5 bases; junction bases outside the gene matches: 10. Germline CDR1 and CDR2: SQVTM and ANQGSEA. The full variable domain, rest sourced from reference TRBV29-1 and TRBJ1-2, is SAVISQKPSRDICQRGTSLTIQCQVDSQVTMMFWYRQQPGQSLTLIATANQGSEATYESGFVIDKFPISRPNLTFSTLTVSNMSPEDSSIYLCSVVGGQIFYGYTFGSGTRLTVV.

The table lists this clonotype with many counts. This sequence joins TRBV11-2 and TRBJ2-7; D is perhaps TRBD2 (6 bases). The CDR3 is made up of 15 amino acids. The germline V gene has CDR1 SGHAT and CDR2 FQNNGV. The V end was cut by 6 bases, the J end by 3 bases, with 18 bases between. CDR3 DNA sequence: TGTGCCAGCAGACAAACCGGACTACCGCTCTACGAGCAGTACTTC. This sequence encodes CASRQTGLPLYEQYF.

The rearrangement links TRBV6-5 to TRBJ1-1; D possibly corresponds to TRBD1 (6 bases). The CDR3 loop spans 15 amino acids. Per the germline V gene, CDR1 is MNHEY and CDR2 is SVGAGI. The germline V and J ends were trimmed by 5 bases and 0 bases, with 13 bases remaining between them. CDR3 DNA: TGTGCCAGCAGTCAGTCCCGGACAGTGAACACTGAAGCTTTCTTT. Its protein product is CASSQSRTVNTEAFF.

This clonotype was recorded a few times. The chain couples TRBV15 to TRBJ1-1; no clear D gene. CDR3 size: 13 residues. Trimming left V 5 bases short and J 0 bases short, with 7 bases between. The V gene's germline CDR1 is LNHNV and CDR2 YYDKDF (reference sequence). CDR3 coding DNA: TGTGCCACCAGCCCTTACATGAACACTGAAGCTTTCTTT. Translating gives CATSPYMNTEAFF.

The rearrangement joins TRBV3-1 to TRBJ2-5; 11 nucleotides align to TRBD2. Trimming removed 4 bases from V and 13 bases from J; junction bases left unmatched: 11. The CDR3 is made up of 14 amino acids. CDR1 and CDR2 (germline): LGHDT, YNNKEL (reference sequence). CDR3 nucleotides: TGTGCCAGCAGCCGGACGGGACTAGCGGACTCGGGGTACTTC. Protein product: CASSRTGLADSGYF.

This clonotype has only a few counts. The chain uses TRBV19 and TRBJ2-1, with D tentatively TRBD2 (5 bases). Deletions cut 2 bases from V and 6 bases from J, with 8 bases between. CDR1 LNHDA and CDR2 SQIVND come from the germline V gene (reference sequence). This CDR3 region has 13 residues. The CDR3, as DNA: TGTGCCAGTAGTATAACGGCGGGCAATGAGCAGTTCTTC. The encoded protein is CASSITAGNEQFF.

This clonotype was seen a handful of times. The CDR3 DNA sequence: TGCGCCAGCAGCCAAGTACGACGGGGCGAGCAGTACTTC. Translation: CASSQVRRGEQYF. V usage is TRBV4-1 and J usage is TRBJ2-7; D might be TRBD2 (5 bases). Trimming cost V 1 base and J 6 bases, with 10 bases left between them. The CDR3 length is 13 residues. Germline-derived CDR1 and CDR2 are MGHRA and YSYEKL.

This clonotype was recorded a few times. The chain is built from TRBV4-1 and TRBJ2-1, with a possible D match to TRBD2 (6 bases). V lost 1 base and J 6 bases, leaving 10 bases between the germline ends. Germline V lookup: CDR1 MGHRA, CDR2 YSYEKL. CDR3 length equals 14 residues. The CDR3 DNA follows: TGCGCCAGCAGCCAAGCAGGAGGGAGCAATGAGCAGTTCTTC. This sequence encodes CASSQAGGSNEQFF.

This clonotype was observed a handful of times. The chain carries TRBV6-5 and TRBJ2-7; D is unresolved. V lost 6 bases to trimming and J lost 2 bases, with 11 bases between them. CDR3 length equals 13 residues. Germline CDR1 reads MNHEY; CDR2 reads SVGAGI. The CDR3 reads CASSPVPAYEQYF. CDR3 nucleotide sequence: TGTGCCAGCAGCCCTGTCCCGGCCTACGAGCAGTACTTC.

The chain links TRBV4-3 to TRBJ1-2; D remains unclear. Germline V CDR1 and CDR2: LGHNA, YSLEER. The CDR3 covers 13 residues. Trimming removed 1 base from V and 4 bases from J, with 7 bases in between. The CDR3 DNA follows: TGCGCCAGCAGCCAAGGCACCACCTATGGCTACACCTTC. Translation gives CASSQGTTYGYTF.

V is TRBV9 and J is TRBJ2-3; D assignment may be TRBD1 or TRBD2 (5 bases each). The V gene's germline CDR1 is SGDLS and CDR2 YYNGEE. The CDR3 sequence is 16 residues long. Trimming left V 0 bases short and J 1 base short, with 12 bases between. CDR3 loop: CASSVGGMGGTDTQYF. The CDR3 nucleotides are TGTGCCAGCAGCGTAGGGGGGATGGGGGGCACAGATACGCAGTATTTT.

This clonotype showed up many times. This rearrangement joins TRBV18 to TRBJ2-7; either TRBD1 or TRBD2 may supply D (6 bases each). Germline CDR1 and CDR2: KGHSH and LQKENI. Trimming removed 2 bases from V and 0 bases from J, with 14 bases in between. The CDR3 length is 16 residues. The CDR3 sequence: CASSPNPGATSYEQYF. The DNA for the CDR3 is TGTGCCAGCTCACCAAATCCGGGGGCTACCTCCTACGAGCAGTACTTC. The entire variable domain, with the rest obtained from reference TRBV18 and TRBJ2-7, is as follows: NAGVMQNPRHLVRRRGQEARLRCSPMKGHSHVYWYRQLPEEGLKFMVYLQKENIIDESGMPKERFSAEFPKEGPSILRIQQVVRGDSAAYFCASSPNPGATSYEQYFGPGTRLTVT.

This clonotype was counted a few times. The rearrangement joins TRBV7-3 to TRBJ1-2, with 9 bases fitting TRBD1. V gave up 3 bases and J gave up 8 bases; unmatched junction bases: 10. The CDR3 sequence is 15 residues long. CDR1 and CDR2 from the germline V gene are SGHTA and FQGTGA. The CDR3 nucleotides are TGTGCCAGCAGCTTTACAGGGGGCTCATGGAACGGCTACACCTTC. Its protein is CASSFTGGSWNGYTF.

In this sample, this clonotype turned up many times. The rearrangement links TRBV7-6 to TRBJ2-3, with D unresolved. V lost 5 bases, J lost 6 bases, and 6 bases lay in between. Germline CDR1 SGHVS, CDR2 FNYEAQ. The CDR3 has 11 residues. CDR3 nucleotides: TGTGCCAGCAGCACGCAGGATACGCAGTATTTT. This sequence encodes CASSTQDTQYF.

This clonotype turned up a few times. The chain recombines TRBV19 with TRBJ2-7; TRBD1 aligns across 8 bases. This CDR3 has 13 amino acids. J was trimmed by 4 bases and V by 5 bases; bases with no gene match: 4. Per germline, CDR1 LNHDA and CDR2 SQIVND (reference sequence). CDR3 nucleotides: TGTGCCAGTAGTGCTGGACAGGGTTACGAGCAGTACTTC. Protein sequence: CASSAGQGYEQYF.

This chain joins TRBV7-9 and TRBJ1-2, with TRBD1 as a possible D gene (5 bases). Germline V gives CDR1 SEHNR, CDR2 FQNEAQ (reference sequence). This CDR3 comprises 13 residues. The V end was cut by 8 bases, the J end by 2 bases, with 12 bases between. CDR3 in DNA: TGTGCCAGCGGGGGGTTTGCCAACTATGGCTACACCTTC. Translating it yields CASGGFANYGYTF.

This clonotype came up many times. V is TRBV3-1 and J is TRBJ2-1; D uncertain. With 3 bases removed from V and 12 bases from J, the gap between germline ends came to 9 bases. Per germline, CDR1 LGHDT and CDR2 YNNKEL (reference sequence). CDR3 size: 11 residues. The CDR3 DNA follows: TGTGCCAGCAGCCATGGGCGGAGGCAGTTCTTC. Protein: CASSHGRRQFF.

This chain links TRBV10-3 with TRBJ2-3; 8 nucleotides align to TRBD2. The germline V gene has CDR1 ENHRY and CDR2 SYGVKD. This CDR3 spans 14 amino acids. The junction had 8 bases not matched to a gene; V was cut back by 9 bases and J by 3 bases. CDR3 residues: CAIRAGEVTDTQYF. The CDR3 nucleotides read TGTGCCATAAGAGCGGGAGAAGTGACAGATACGCAGTATTTT.

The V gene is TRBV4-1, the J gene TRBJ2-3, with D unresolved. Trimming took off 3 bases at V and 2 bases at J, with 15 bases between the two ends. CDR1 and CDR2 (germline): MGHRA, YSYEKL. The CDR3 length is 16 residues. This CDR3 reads CASSQTLGKPTDTQYF. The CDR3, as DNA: TGCGCCAGCAGCCAGACTCTCGGCAAACCCACAGATACGCAGTATTTT.

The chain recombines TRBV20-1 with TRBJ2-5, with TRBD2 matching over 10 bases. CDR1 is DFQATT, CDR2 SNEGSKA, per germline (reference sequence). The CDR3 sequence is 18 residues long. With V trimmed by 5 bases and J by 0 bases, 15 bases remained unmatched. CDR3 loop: CSARTPTGTSVYQETQYF. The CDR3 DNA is TGCAGTGCTCGCACTCCAACCGGGACTAGCGTCTACCAAGAGACCCAGTACTTC.

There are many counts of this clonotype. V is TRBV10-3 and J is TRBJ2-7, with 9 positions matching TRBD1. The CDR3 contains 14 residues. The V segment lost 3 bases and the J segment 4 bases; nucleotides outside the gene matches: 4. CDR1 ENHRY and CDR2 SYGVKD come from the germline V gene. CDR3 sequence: CAISDRDRAYEQYF. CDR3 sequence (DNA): TGTGCCATCAGTGACCGGGACAGGGCTTACGAGCAGTACTTC.

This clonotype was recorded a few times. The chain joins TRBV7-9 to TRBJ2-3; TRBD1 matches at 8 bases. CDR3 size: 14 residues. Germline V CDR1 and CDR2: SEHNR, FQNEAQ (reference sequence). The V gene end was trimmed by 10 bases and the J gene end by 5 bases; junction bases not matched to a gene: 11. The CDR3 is CATVGQGILDTQYF. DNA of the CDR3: TGTGCCACGGTTGGACAGGGAATTTTAGATACGCAGTATTTT.

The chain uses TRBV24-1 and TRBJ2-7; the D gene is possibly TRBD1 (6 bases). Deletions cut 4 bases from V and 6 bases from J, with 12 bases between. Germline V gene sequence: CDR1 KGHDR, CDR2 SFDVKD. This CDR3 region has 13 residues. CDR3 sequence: CATSEYRESEQYF. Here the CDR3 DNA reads TGTGCCACCAGTGAATACAGGGAGAGCGAGCAGTACTTC.

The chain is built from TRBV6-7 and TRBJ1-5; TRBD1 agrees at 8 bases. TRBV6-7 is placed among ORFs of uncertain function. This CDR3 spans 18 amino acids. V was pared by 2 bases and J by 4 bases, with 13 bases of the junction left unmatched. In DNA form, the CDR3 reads TGTGCCAGCAGTTACCTCGGACAGGGAGAGGTATTAAATCAGCCCCAGCATTTT. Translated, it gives CASSYLGQGEVLNQPQHF.

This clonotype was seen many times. For the CDR3, the DNA is TGCAGTGCTAGAGATCTCTCGACTAACTATGGCTACACCTTC. Protein product: CSARDLSTNYGYTF. The chain couples TRBV20-1 to TRBJ1-2; no reliable D call. Germline V gives CDR1 DFQATT, CDR2 SNEGSKA (reference sequence). CDR3 size: 14 residues. V lost 0 bases, J lost 0 bases, and 8 bases lay in between.